The 32 T cell receptor beta chains presented below share a single source sample, sequenced in a study of T cells expressing NK-cell markers. TCRdb re-called the 5' RACE reads; one entry per CDR3 protein, DNA not given. Its table lists about 380,000 distinct CDR3 sequences. The specimen sequenced was blood T cells: a sorted CD56 or NKG2C T cell subset, CD4+ or CD8+ T cells, or bulk PBMC T cells (not recorded which). The source of these receptors is a man aged 18-75 years in good health.

The CDR3 sequence is CSVVVRGVLGNQPQHF. This chain links TRBV29-1 with TRBJ1-5; TCRdb selects TRBD1, and the lack of DNA leaves this call unchecked. The length of the CDR3 is 16 residues. Germline V gives CDR1 SQVTM, CDR2 ANQGSEA.

V is TRBV2 and J is TRBJ2-4. The CDR3 sequence is 15 residues long. Looked up from germline, CDR1 is SNHLY and CDR2 is FYNNEI. CDR3 sequence: CASTKESFSLNIQYF.

This rearrangement joins TRBV3-1 to TRBJ2-1. The CDR3 runs 11 residues. The germline CDR1 and CDR2 sequences are LGHDT and YNNKEL (reference sequence). CDR3 protein: CASSQVGNRFF.

The gene calls are TRBV4-1 and TRBJ1-1; as DNA is missing, the TRBD1 call by TCRdb cannot be tested. The CDR3 has 17 amino acids. Germline values: CDR1 MGHRA, CDR2 YSYEKL. This chain's CDR3 is CASSQAFGGGGFTEAFF.

CDR3: CASSSNGQGFNEQFF. This rearrangement joins TRBV5-1 to TRBJ2-1; TCRdb's assignment of TRBD1 cannot be checked, as there is no DNA. This CDR3 is built from 15 residues. The germline V gene encodes CDR1 SGHRS and CDR2 YFSETQ.

The CDR3 region is CASSDTRTGEQYF. The chain combines TRBV2 with TRBJ2-7; with no DNA, the TCRdb D assignment of TRBD2 cannot be verified. Germline CDR1 reads SNHLY; CDR2 reads FYNNEI. The CDR3 length is 13 residues.

The chain carries TRBV6-5 and TRBJ2-5; without DNA, the TCRdb call of TRBD2 cannot be checked. The CDR3 length is 17 residues. In germline, CDR1 is MNHEY, CDR2 SVGAGI. The CDR3 is CASSYSALDRGYATQYF.

This chain joins TRBV7-2 and TRBJ2-7; TCRdb picks TRBD1, but there is no DNA to check that call. Germline V gene sequence: CDR1 SGHTA, CDR2 FQGNSA. The length of the CDR3 is 14 residues. CDR3: CASSGVRGINEQYF.

The chain combines TRBV10-3 with TRBJ1-1; the D gene TCRdb calls, TRBD1, cannot be checked with no DNA. This CDR3 is 17 amino acids long. Germline values: CDR1 ENHRY, CDR2 SYGVKD. The CDR3 loop is CAISERLRGRLNTEAFF.

V usage is TRBV3-1 and J usage is TRBJ1-1; TCRdb picks TRBD1, but there is no DNA to check that call. Germline V CDR1 and CDR2: LGHDT, YNNKEL (reference sequence). The CDR3 covers 15 residues. The CDR3 reads CASSHQGLGKTEAFF.

The rearrangement joins TRBV7-6 to TRBJ2-3. The CDR3 has 13 residues. The germline V gene has CDR1 SGHVS and CDR2 FNYEAQ. The CDR3 reads CASSSAMWDTQYF. Full variable domain (missing parts from reference TRBV7-6 and TRBJ2-3): GAGVSQSPRYKVTKRGQDVALRCDPISGHVSLYWYRQALGQGPEFLTYFNYEAQQDKSGLPNDRFSAERPEGSISTLTIQRTEQRDSAMYRCASSSAMWDTQYFGPGTRLTVL.

The CDR3: CASSPGGGLVETQYF. The chain combines TRBV12-3 or TRBV12-4 with TRBJ2-5; there is no DNA to check the TCRdb D call of TRBD1. This CDR3 contains 15 residues.

The gene calls are TRBV7-9 and TRBJ2-5. Germline CDR1 and CDR2: SEHNR and FQNEAQ (reference sequence). The CDR3 loop spans 14 amino acids. CDR3 loop: CASSLVVGIETQYF.

The CDR3 is CSARPSGGLGSYNEQFF. The rearrangement joins TRBV20-1 to TRBJ2-1; as DNA is missing, the TRBD2 call by TCRdb cannot be tested. Per germline, CDR1 DFQATT and CDR2 SNEGSKA (reference sequence). The CDR3 runs 17 residues.

The J gene is TRBJ1-6, the V gene TRBV6-1; checking the TCRdb D call of TRBD1 is not possible without DNA. CDR1 MNHNS and CDR2 SASEGT come from the germline V gene. The CDR3 spans 15 residues. This CDR3 reads CASSAGGTGGSPLHF.

The chain recombines TRBV6-5 with TRBJ2-1; with no DNA, the TCRdb D assignment of TRBD1 cannot be verified. Germline values: CDR1 MNHEY, CDR2 SVGAGI. There are 15 residues in the CDR3. The CDR3 loop reads CASSTGGSGHNEQFF.

The rearrangement joins TRBV18 to TRBJ1-5. The CDR3 has 14 amino acids. CDR1 is KGHSH, CDR2 LQKENI, per germline. CDR3 sequence: CASSPLHDNQPQHF.

The V call is TRBV7-9, the J call TRBJ1-1; TCRdb proposes TRBD1, but this gene call is untestable without DNA. This CDR3 has 17 amino acids. Per germline, CDR1 SEHNR and CDR2 FQNEAQ (reference sequence). CDR3 sequence reads: CASSLFSAGGILKGAFF.

This chain connects TRBV29-1 to TRBJ2-1; as DNA is missing, the TRBD1 call by TCRdb cannot be tested. This CDR3 has 12 residues. Germline V gene lookup returns CDR1 SQVTM and CDR2 ANQGSEA. The CDR3 loop is CSGERRGNEQFF.

V gene TRBV5-1 combines with J gene TRBJ2-1; as DNA is missing, the TRBD2 call by TCRdb cannot be tested. From germline, CDR1 is SGHRS and CDR2 YFSETQ. The CDR3 length is 14 residues. The CDR3: CASSLVVAGDEQFF.

V usage is TRBV6-1 and J usage is TRBJ2-1; without DNA, the TCRdb call of TRBD1 cannot be checked. Germline V gene sequence: CDR1 MNHNS, CDR2 SASEGT. The CDR3 is made up of 14 amino acids. CDR3 in amino acids: CASSRPGGLNEQFF.

J is TRBJ2-5 and V is TRBV7-2; the TRBD2 assignment by TCRdb is unverifiable without DNA. Germline lookup yields CDR1 SGHTA and CDR2 FQGNSA. The CDR3 spans 15 residues. The CDR3 protein is CASSQGTSLIETQYF.

The chain links TRBV28 to TRBJ1-4; the D gene TCRdb calls, TRBD1, cannot be checked with no DNA. Per germline, CDR1 MDHEN and CDR2 SYDVKM. This CDR3 has 14 amino acids. CDR3 loop: CASSLVGAFDRLFF.

This rearrangement joins TRBV12-3 or TRBV12-4 to TRBJ1-2. The CDR3 has 12 residues. The CDR3 region is CASSLFPYGYTF.

The J gene is TRBJ1-1, the V gene TRBV5-5; no DNA is available, so the TRBD1 call from TCRdb remains unchecked. Germline CDR1 is SGHKS and CDR2 is YYEKEE (reference sequence). This CDR3 comprises 14 residues. CDR3 loop: CASSSGQGAEKAFF.

The J gene is TRBJ1-5, the V gene TRBV6-2 or TRBV6-3. Germline lookup yields CDR1 MNHEY and CDR2 SVGEGT. This CDR3 spans 14 amino acids. CDR3 protein: CASSYSSGWQPQHF.

This chain links TRBV29-1 with TRBJ1-1. The length of the CDR3 is 12 residues. Germline V lookup: CDR1 SQVTM, CDR2 ANQGSEA. CDR3 protein: CSVGQRRSEAFF.

The rearrangement links TRBV5-1 to TRBJ2-2; absent DNA, TCRdb's TRBD2 call cannot be checked. This CDR3 spans 15 amino acids. Germline V gene sequence: CDR1 SGHRS, CDR2 YFSETQ. The chain's CDR3 is CASRPRLGSTGELFF.

The chain links TRBV6-1 to TRBJ2-5; checking the TCRdb D call of TRBD2 is not possible without DNA. CDR3 length: 19 residues. From germline, CDR1 is MNHNS and CDR2 SASEGT. The CDR3 reads CASSEIRTSGGAWRETQYF.

CDR3 loop: CASSPRGLAGGLGTDTQYF. The gene calls are TRBV4-2 and TRBJ2-3; no DNA is available, so the TRBD2 call from TCRdb remains unchecked. The CDR3 is 19 amino acids. The germline gives CDR1 LGHNA, CDR2 YNFKEQ.

The V call is TRBV20-1, the J call TRBJ1-6; TCRdb picks TRBD1, but there is no DNA to check that call. The CDR3 runs 15 residues. CDR1 and CDR2 from the germline V gene are DFQATT and SNEGSKA (reference sequence). This CDR3 reads CSARWGGSLNSPLHF.

The chain recombines TRBV29-1 with TRBJ2-3; checking the TCRdb D call of TRBD2 is not possible without DNA. This CDR3 contains 15 residues. Germline V gene lookup returns CDR1 SQVTM and CDR2 ANQGSEA. The CDR3 region is CSVRTSGRSTDTQYF.